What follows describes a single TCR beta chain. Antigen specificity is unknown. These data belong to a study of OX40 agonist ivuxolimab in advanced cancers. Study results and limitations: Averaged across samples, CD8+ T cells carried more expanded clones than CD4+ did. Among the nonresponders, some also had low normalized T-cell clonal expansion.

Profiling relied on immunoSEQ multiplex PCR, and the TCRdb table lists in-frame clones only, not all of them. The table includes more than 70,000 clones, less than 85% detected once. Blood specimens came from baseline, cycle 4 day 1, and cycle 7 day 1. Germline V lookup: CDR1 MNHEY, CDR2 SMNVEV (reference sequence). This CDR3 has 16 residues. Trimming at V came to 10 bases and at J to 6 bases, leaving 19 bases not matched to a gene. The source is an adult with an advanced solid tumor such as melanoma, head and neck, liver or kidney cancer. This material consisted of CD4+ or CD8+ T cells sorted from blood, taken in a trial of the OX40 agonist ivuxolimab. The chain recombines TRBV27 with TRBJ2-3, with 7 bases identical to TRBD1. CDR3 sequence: CATQREGARLRDTQYF. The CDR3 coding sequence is TGTGCCACCCAGAGAGAGGGGGCGCGGTTGCGTGATACGCAGTATTTT.